These T cell receptor beta chains were read from a single sample in a study of Ad26.COV2.S vaccination and SARS-CoV-2 variants. Data came from immunoSEQ multiplex PCR; TCRdb stores just in-frame clones and leaves some out. The sample shows around 400,000 clones, about nine tenths of them seen only once. Sequencing used peripheral blood, obtained in a trial of Ad26.COV2.S vaccine versus placebo. These receptors originate from a person between 18 and 59 years old who received the Ad26.COV2.S COVID-19 vaccine or a placebo. Each CDR3 is given with its conserved first and last residue. D genes are given only for firm matches.

j_call: TRBJ1-4; d_call: NA; v_call: TRBV15; cdr3_aa: CATSRGGEGYEKLFF
j_call: TRBJ2-7; d_call: NA; v_call: TRBV19; cdr3_aa: CASSIVRGAGSEQYF
j_call: TRBJ1-4; d_call: TRBD1; v_call: TRBV19; cdr3_aa: CASRTPGQGAAKLFF
j_call: TRBJ1-1; d_call: TRBD1; v_call: TRBV5-5; cdr3_aa: CASSLRDSPNTEAFF
j_call: TRBJ2-1; d_call: NA; v_call: TRBV19; cdr3_aa: CASSRDSNNEQFF
j_call: TRBJ2-5; d_call: TRBD2; v_call: TRBV7-2; cdr3_aa: CASTLGVGLDGETQYF
j_call: TRBJ1-2; d_call: NA; v_call: TRBV4-1; cdr3_aa: CASSQDRDGPGGYTF
j_call: TRBJ1-6; d_call: TRBD1; v_call: TRBV28; cdr3_aa: CASSLTGWDSPLHF
j_call: TRBJ2-2; d_call: TRBD1; v_call: TRBV27; cdr3_aa: CASRTTGQSTGELFF
j_call: TRBJ2-1; d_call: TRBD2; v_call: TRBV4-2; cdr3_aa: CASSRGLAGFSYNEQFF
j_call: TRBJ1-5; d_call: NA; v_call: TRBV7-2; cdr3_aa: CASSLAAQYSNQPQHF
j_call: TRBJ1-2; d_call: TRBD1; v_call: TRBV28; cdr3_aa: CASSILLGTGVGYTF
j_call: TRBJ2-7; d_call: NA; v_call: TRBV7-9; cdr3_aa: CASSGSYEQYF
j_call: TRBJ2-3; d_call: NA; v_call: TRBV7-9; cdr3_aa: CASSLNGASLSTDTQYF
j_call: TRBJ2-2; d_call: TRBD2; v_call: TRBV27; cdr3_aa: CASKLGGGGRAPGELFF
j_call: TRBJ2-4; d_call: NA; v_call: TRBV3-1/TRBV3-2; cdr3_aa: CASSQDQGGGAIQYF
j_call: TRBJ2-5; d_call: TRBD2; v_call: TRBV4-2; cdr3_aa: CASSQEGLGNQETQYF